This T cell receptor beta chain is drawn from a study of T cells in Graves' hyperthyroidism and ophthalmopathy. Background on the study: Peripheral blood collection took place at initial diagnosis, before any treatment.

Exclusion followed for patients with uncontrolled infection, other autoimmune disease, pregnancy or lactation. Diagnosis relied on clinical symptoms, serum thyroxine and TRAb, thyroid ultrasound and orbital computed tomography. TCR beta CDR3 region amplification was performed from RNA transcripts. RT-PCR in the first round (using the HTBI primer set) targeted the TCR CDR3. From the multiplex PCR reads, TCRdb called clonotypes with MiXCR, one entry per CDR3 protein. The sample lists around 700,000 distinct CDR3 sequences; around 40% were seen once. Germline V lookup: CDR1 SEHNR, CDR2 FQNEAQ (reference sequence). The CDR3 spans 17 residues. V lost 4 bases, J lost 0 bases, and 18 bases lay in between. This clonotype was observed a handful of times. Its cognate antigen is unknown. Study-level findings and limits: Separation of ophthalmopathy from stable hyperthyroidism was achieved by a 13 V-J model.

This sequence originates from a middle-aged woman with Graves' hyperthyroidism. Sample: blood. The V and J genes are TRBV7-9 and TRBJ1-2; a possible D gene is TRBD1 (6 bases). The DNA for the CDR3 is TGTGCCAGCAGCTCCGGGGGACACTTCATCGCTAACTATGGCTACACCTTC. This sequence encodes CASSSGGHFIANYGYTF.